What follows describes a single TCR beta chain. Its antigen remains unknown. The data belong to a study of regulatory T cells in long-lasting Graves disease. V lost 2 bases and J lost 0; bases outside the gene matches: 6. CDR3 size: 16 residues. Germline loops: CDR1 LNHDA, CDR2 SQIVND (reference sequence). The TCR beta library used iRepertoire HTBI primers with Arm-PCR amplification of CDR3. One entry per CDR3 protein, called by TCRdb with MiXCR from the multiplex PCR reads. This sample carries 420,000 or so distinct CDR3 sequences, around 22% of them seen once, and the ten largest clones take around 26%. Documented time point: persistent/refractory GD, antithyroid drugs over 5 years with positive TRAb. PBMC-extracted RNA yielded the TCR library. Patients were from an endocrinology department in Xi'an, China. Study results and limitations: There were preferences for TRBV28, TRBJ1-2 and TRBJ2-5 in persistent disease.

The sample consisted of peripheral blood mononuclear cells (PBMCs), taken when the disease was refractory, from a patient treated with antithyroid drugs. The TCR originated in a female donor with Graves disease. The chain has TRBV19 and TRBJ2-7; 8 nucleotides line up with TRBD1. This CDR3 reads CASSITTGAISYEQYF. The CDR3 nucleotides are TGTGCCAGTAGTATAACGACAGGGGCGATCTCCTACGAGCAGTACTTC.